Listed below are T cell receptor beta chains from one sample, sequenced in a study of cytomegalovirus exposure and HLA in healthy donors. Measured with immunoSEQ multiplex PCR; TCRdb has only the in-frame clones, and not every one. The repertoire holds some 200,000 clones, 77% seen once, with 2.5% to 3.5% in the top ten. The sequencing input was PBMCs. The receptors derive from a female donor in good health and CMV-seronegative. The CDR3 runs from the conserved cysteine through the conserved F or W. D genes are given only for firm matches. Size values are once, few and many counts, or a class for expanded clones, and some rows have none.

>.|TRBV18|TRBJ1-1|few
TGTGCCAGCTCACCCACAGGGAATACTGAAGCTTTCTTT
CASSPTGNTEAFF
>.|TRBV4-1|TRBJ2-3|.
TGCGCCAGCAGCTCGAGATCGGATACGCAGTATTTT
CASSSRSDTQYF
>TRBD1|TRBV18|TRBJ1-5|.
TGTGCCAGCTCACCGACAGGGAACAATCAGCCCCAGCATTTT
CASSPTGNNQPQHF
>.|TRBV27|TRBJ1-1|.
TGTGCCAGCCGTCAGTCCGGCAGGTGGCACCCAGCTTTCTTT
CASRQSGRWHPAFF
>.|TRBV18|TRBJ1-1|.
TGTGCCAGCTCACAACAATTTTCTAACACTGAAGCTTTCTTT
CASSQQFSNTEAFF
>TRBD1|TRBV19|TRBJ1-1|once
TGTGCCAGTAGTGTAGGGACAGGGGTAGGTACGACTGAAGCTTTCTTT
CASSVGTGVGTTEAFF
>.|TRBV5-4|TRBJ2-2|.
TGTGCCAGCAGCTTTGCGGGCACCGGGGAGCTGTTTTTT
CASSFAGTGELFF
>TRBD2|TRBV29-1|TRBJ2-1|.
TGCAGCGTGCTACTGCCCCCGGGACTAGCGGGAGTTGTGGATGAGCAGTTCTTC
CSVLLPPGLAGVVDEQFF
>.|TRBV7-2|TRBJ1-1|.
TGTGCCAGCAGCTCAGGTGACACCTTGAACACTGAAGCTTTCTTT
CASSSGDTLNTEAFF
>.|TRBV21-1|TRBJ2-7|.
TGTGCCAGCAGCAATATAGGGGAGGGGGCCTACGAGCAGTACTTC
CASSNIGEGAYEQYF
>.|TRBV5-1|TRBJ2-2|.
TGCGCCAGCACCAGTGGTTGGAACACCGGGGAGCTGTTTTTT
CASTSGWNTGELFF
>TRBD2|TRBV9|TRBJ2-7|.
TGTGCCAGCAGCGCGAGGACTAGCGGGAGTTACGAGCAGTACTTC
CASSARTSGSYEQYF
>.|TRBV29-1|TRBJ2-5|.
TGCAGCGTTCAAGGGGGGGGTGAGCAGTACTTC
CSVQGGGEQYF
>TRBD2|TRBV5-1|TRBJ2-7|few
TGCGCCAGCAGCCAGACTAGCGTGCACGAGCAGTACTTC
CASSQTSVHEQYF
>TRBD1|TRBV18|TRBJ2-1|.
TGTGCCAGCTCACCTTTGGGGGGACAGGGGGCGGTCTACAATGAGCAGTTCTTC
CASSPLGGQGAVYNEQFF
>.|TRBV28|TRBJ2-7|.
TGTGCCAGCAGTTCCAAGGCGGGCGGGTCCTACGAGCAGTACTTC
CASSSKAGGSYEQYF
>TRBD1|TRBV4-1|TRBJ2-5|few
TGCGCCAGCAGCCTGGGACAGGTCCTCCAAGAGACCCAGTACTTC
CASSLGQVLQETQYF
>TRBD1|TRBV7-9|TRBJ1-6|.
TGTGCCAGCAGCCCTCCTGGACAGGGTGGTAATTCACCCCTCCACTTT
CASSPPGQGGNSPLHF
>.|TRBV10-1|TRBJ1-6|.
TGCGCCAGCAGCCAGCAGCGGGAGGCCAATAATTCACCCCTCCACTTT
CASSQQREANNSPLHF
>.|TRBV19|TRBJ2-7|.
TGTGCCAGTGCCCTCACTATTAGGCCAGGGCCCTACGAGCAGTACTTC
CASALTIRPGPYEQYF
>TRBD1|TRBV7-3|TRBJ2-7|.
TGTGCCAGCAGCTTAGAGGGACAGTCTTACTACGAGCAGTACTTC
CASSLEGQSYYEQYF
>TRBD1|TRBV28|TRBJ1-5|once
TGTGCCAGCAGTTTAGACGACAGGGAGCCCCAGCATTTT
CASSLDDREPQHF
>.|TRBV28|TRBJ2-3|.
TGTGCCAGCAGTTCACTTCCAAATACGCAGTATTTT
CASSSLPNTQYF